This TCR beta chain was captured by sequencing in a study of cytomegalovirus exposure and HLA in healthy donors. Notes on the study in general: Among TCR beta chains, those listed as cytomegalovirus-associated numbered fewer than 200.

The V gene's germline CDR1 is SGHVS and CDR2 FQNEAQ. V shed 4 bases and J 7 bases; nucleotides not matched to a gene: 2. The CDR3 is made up of 12 amino acids. Repertoires were generated with immunoSEQ multiplex PCR, while TCRdb's copy carries only in-frame clones and drops some. The sample contains 200,000 to 250,000 clones, approximately 87% of which appear only once. The donors were members of the validation cohort comprising over a hundred subjects, separate from the roughly 650-subject first cohort. On this clone itself: Its antigen is undetermined.

The source material was PBMCs. This clonotype was obtained from a woman aged 18-35 years in good health and CMV-seronegative. The V call is TRBV7-8, the J call TRBJ1-1; 8 positions agree with TRBD1. This CDR3 reads CASSSGQGEAFF. The CDR3 nucleotides read TGTGCCAGCAGCTCAGGACAGGGTGAAGCTTTCTTT. The full variable domain, its missing parts supplied by reference TRBV7-8 and TRBJ1-1, is GAGVSQSPRYKVAKRGQDVALRCDPISGHVSLFWYQQALGQGPEFLTYFQNEAQLDKSGLPSDRFFAERPEGSVSTLKIQRTQQEDSAVYLCASSSGQGEAFFGQGTRLTVV.